This T cell receptor beta chain was sequenced for a study of T-cell memory formation after mild COVID-19. This clonotype occurred a few times. Antigen unknown. General study findings and limits: Clones that contracted from day 15 to 85 had balanced CD4/CD8; later expanders were CD4+ biased. Nothing confirmed that second-wave clones peaking on day 37 were specific for SARS-CoV-2.

Using constant-segment primers, 5'RACE produced TCR alpha and TCR beta cDNA libraries carrying sample barcodes and UMIs. TCRdb called the 5' RACE reads again in MiXCR, with one record for every CDR3 protein. The repertoire consists of about 270,000 distinct CDR3 sequences, with roughly 17% occurring once and the leading ten covering more than 20%. The sequencing sample was made of PBMCs or a T cell subset sorted from them (not recorded which). The receptor comes from a man between 18 and 29 years old who had mild COVID-19 (a few samples of this study predate the infection). Cell type and time point are not known.

The CDR3 loop is CASSHEQFF. The CDR3 DNA follows: TGTGCCAGCAGCCATGAGCAGTTCTTC. The chain is built from TRBV3-1 and TRBJ2-1; D is ambiguous. The germline V gene has CDR1 LGHDT and CDR2 YNNKEL (reference sequence). Trimming left V 3 bases short and J 9 bases short, with 0 bases between. This CDR3 comprises 9 residues.